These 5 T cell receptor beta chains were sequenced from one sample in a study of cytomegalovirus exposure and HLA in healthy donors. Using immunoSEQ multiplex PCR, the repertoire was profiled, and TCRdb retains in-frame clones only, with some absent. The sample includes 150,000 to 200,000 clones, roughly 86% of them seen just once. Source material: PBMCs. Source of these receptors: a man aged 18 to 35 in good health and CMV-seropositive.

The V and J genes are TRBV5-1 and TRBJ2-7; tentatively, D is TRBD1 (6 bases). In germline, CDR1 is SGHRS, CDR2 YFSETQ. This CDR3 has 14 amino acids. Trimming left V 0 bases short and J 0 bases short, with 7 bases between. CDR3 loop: CASSLGTDSYEQYF. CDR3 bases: TGCGCCAGCAGCTTGGGGACAGACTCCTACGAGCAGTACTTC.

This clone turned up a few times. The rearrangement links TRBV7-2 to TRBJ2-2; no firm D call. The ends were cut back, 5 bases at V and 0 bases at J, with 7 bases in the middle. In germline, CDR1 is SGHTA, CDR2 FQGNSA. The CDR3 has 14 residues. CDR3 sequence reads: CASSMGPNTGELFF. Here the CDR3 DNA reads TGTGCCAGCAGCATGGGCCCGAACACCGGGGAGCTGTTTTTT.

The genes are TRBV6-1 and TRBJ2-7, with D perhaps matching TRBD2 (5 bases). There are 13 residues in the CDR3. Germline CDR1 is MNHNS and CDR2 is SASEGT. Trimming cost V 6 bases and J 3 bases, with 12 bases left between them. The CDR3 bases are TGTGCCAGCAGCGTCACGGGAAACTACGAGCAGTACTTC. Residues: CASSVTGNYEQYF.

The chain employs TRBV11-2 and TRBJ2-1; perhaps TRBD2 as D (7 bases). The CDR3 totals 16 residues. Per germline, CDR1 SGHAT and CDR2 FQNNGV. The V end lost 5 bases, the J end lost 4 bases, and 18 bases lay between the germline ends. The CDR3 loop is CASSTGGPGFYNEQFF. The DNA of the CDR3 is TGTGCCAGCAGCACGGGGGGCCCGGGTTTTTACAATGAGCAGTTCTTC. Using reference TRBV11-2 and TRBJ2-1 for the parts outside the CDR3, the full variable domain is EAGVAQSPRYKIIEKRQSVAFWCNPISGHATLYWYQQILGQGPKLLIQFQNNGVVDDSQLPKDRFSAERLKGVDSTLKIQPAKLEDSAVYLCASSTGGPGFYNEQFFGPGTRLTVL.

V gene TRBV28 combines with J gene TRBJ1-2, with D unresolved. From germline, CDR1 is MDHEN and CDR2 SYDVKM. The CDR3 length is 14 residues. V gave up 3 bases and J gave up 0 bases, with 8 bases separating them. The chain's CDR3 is CASSFGRPNYGYTF. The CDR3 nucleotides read TGTGCCAGCAGTTTCGGGAGACCTAACTATGGCTACACCTTC.